The 5 T cell receptor beta chains below were found in one sample sequenced in a study of cytomegalovirus exposure and HLA in healthy donors. Researchers ran the PCR with 60 Vbeta and 13 Jbeta primers. Clones were sequenced by immunoSEQ multiplex PCR, and TCRdb holds only the in-frame ones, with some missing. There are some 48,000 clones in the sample; around 82% occur only once, and 8.1% lies in the top ten. The sequencing sample was made of PBMCs. The receptors shown here come from a man younger than 45 in good health and CMV-seropositive.

This chain uses TRBV18 with TRBJ2-7; the match to TRBD2 covers 7 bases. Looked up from germline, CDR1 is KGHSH and CDR2 is LQKENI. CDR3 length equals 15 residues. With 3 bases clipped from V and 0 bases from J, the junction kept 5 bases outside the gene matches. The CDR3 loop reads CASSPYRTSSYEQYF. CDR3 coding DNA: TGTGCCAGCTCACCTTATCGGACTAGCTCCTACGAGCAGTACTTC. The variable domain in full, with the rest retrieved from reference TRBV18 and TRBJ2-7, is NAGVMQNPRHLVRRRGQEARLRCSPMKGHSHVYWYRQLPEEGLKFMVYLQKENIIDESGMPKERFSAEFPKEGPSILRIQQVVRGDSAAYFCASSPYRTSSYEQYFGPGTRLTVT.

The V and J genes are TRBV5-6 and TRBJ1-1; D is undetermined. Germline V lookup: CDR1 SGHDT, CDR2 YYEEEE. This CDR3 is 13 amino acids long. Trimming shortened V by 2 bases and J by 1 base, and 6 bases separated the two germline ends. The CDR3 DNA reads TGTGCCAGCAGCTTACGGGGGAACACTGAAGCTTTCTTT. This encodes CASSLRGNTEAFF.

V gene TRBV15 combines with J gene TRBJ1-6; the D is unclear. Trimming stripped 0 bases from V and 0 bases from J, with 9 bases between. Germline CDR1 is LNHNV and CDR2 is YYDKDF (reference sequence). This CDR3 is built from 17 residues. CDR3 DNA: TGTGCCACCAGCAGAGATTTGGGGAGCTCCTATAATTCACCCCTCCACTTT. Translation: CATSRDLGSSYNSPLHF.

V is TRBV9 and J is TRBJ2-7; the D is unclear. The V gene's germline CDR1 is SGDLS and CDR2 YYNGEE. The CDR3 is made up of 14 amino acids. Deletions cut 0 bases from V and 4 bases from J, with 11 bases between. The CDR3 region is CASSVGAGLYEQYF. As DNA, the CDR3 is TGTGCCAGCAGCGTAGGCGCAGGCCTATACGAGCAGTACTTC.

The chain couples TRBV11-1 to TRBJ1-1; D is possibly TRBD1 (5 bases). Trimming removed 7 bases at V and 8 bases at J, with 20 bases between. Germline loops: CDR1 SGHAT, CDR2 FQDESV (reference sequence). The CDR3 runs 14 residues. CDR3 protein: CASNPGHSKMEAFF. In nucleotides, the CDR3 is TGTGCCAGCAATCCCGGACACTCGAAGATGGAAGCTTTCTTT.